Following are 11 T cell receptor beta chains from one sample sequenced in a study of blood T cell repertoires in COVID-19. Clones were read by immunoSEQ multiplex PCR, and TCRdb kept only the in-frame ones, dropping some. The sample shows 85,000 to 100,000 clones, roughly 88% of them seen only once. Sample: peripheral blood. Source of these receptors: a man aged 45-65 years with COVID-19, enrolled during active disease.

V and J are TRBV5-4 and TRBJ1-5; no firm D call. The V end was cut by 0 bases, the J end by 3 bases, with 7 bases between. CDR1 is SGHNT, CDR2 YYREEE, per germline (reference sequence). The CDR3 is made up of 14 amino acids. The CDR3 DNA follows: TGTGCCAGCAGCTTGGGAGGATTCAATCAGCCCCAGCATTTT. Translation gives CASSLGGFNQPQHF. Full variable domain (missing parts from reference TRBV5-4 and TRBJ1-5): ETGVTQSPTHLIKTRGQQVTLRCSSQSGHNTVSWYQQALGQGPQFIFQYYREEENGRGNFPPRFSGLQFPNYSSELNVNALELDDSALYLCASSLGGFNQPQHFGDGTRLSIL.

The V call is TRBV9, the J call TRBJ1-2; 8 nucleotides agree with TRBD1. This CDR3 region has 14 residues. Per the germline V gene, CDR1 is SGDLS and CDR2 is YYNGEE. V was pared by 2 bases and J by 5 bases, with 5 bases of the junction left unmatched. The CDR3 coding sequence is TGTGCCAGCAGCGTGGACAGGGAGGGATATGGCTACACCTTC. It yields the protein CASSVDREGYGYTF.

The CDR3 nucleotides read TGTGCCAGCAGCCCGCGGGCTACCAAAAACATTCAGTACTTC. This gives the protein CASSPRATKNIQYF. This chain uses TRBV9 with TRBJ2-4, with D maybe TRBD2 (5 bases). CDR3 length equals 14 residues. Trimming pared 4 bases from V and 2 bases from J, leaving 10 bases between. Germline CDR1 and CDR2: SGDLS and YYNGEE.

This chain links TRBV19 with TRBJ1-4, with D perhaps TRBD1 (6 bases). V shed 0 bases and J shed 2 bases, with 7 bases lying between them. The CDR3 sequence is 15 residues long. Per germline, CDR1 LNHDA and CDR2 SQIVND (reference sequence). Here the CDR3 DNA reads TGTGCCAGTAGTATAGAAGGGGGTACTAATGAAAAACTGTTTTTT. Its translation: CASSIEGGTNEKLFF.

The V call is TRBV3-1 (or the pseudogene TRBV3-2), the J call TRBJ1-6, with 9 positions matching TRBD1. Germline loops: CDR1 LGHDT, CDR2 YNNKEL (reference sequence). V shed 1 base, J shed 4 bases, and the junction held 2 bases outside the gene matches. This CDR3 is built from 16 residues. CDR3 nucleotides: TGTGCCAGCAGCCAAGCCGGGACAGGGTATAATTCACCCCTCCACTTT. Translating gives CASSQAGTGYNSPLHF.

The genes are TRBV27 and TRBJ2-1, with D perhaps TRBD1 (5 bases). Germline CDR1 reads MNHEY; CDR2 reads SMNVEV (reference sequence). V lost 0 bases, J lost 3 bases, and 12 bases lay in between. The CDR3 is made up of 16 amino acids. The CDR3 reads CASSLSAGYSYNEQFF. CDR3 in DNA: TGTGCCAGCAGTTTATCGGCAGGGTATAGCTACAATGAGCAGTTCTTC.

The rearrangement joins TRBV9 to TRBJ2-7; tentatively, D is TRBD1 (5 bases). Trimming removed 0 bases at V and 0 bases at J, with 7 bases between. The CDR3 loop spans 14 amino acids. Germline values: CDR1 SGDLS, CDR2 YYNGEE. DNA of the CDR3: TGTGCCAGCAGCGTAGGACAGCGCTCCTACGAGCAGTACTTC. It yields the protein CASSVGQRSYEQYF.

DNA of the CDR3: TGTGCCAGCAGTAACACGGCGGGTAATGAAAAACTGTTTTTT. As protein: CASSNTAGNEKLFF. The chain uses TRBV28 and TRBJ1-4; the D is unclear. CDR1 and CDR2 from the germline V gene are MDHEN and SYDVKM. This CDR3 contains 14 residues. V was cut by 5 bases and J by 4 bases, with 11 bases left in between.

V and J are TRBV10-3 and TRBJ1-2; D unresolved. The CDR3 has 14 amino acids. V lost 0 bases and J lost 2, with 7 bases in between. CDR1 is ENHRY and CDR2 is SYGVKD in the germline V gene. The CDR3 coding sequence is TGTGCCATCAGTGAGTCGGGAGGAAACTATGGCTACACCTTC. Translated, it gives CAISESGGNYGYTF.

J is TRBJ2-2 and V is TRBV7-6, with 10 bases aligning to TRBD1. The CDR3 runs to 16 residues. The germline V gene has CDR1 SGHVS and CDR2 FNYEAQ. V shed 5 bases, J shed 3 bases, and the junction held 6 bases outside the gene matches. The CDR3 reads CASSNPDRGHTGELFF. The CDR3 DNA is TGTGCCAGCAGCAACCCCGACAGGGGGCACACCGGGGAGCTGTTTTTT.

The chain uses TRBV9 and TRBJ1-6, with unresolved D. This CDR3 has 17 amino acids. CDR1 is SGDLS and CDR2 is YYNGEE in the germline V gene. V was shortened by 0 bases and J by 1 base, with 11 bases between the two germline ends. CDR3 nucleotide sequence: TGTGCCAGCAGCGTAGCAGGAGGCCAATCCTATAATTCACCCCTCCACTTT. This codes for CASSVAGGQSYNSPLHF.